These 28 T cell receptor beta chains came from one sample sequenced in a study of OX40 agonist ivuxolimab in advanced cancers. The method was immunoSEQ multiplex PCR; TCRdb's version includes in-frame clones alone and lacks a portion of them. The sample has approximately 90,000 clones, about 88% seen once. The sample here was CD4+ or CD8+ T cells sorted from blood, taken in a trial of the OX40 agonist ivuxolimab. The receptors derive from an adult with an advanced solid tumor such as melanoma, head and neck, liver or kidney cancer.

The chain has TRBV11-2 and TRBJ2-5, with TRBD1 matching over 7 bases. The CDR3 sequence is 17 residues long. CDR1 and CDR2 (germline): SGHAT, FQNNGV. Trimming removed 1 base from V and 2 bases from J; junction bases left unmatched: 10. DNA for the CDR3: TGTGCCAGCAGCTTAGGAAGAGGACAGGCACGACAAGAGACCCAGTACTTC. Amino acids: CASSLGRGQARQETQYF.

J is TRBJ2-7 and V is TRBV6-6, with TRBD1 matching 8 bases. The junction had 10 bases not matched to a gene; V was cut back by 6 bases and J by 3 bases. Germline CDR1 reads MNHNY; CDR2 reads SVGAGI (reference sequence). There are 15 residues in the CDR3. The CDR3 sequence is CASRIGTGRSYEQYF. In nucleotides, the CDR3 is TGTGCCAGCAGAATCGGGACAGGCAGGAGCTACGAGCAGTACTTC.

This clone was seen only a few times. The chain employs TRBV19 and TRBJ2-7, with a weak D call TRBD1 (6 bases). V was shortened by 6 bases and J by 0 bases, with 15 bases between the two germline ends. Per germline, CDR1 LNHDA and CDR2 SQIVND (reference sequence). The CDR3 covers 15 residues. The CDR3 DNA reads TGTGCCAGTAGCCCCCGCCCGGACAGCTCCTACGAGCAGTACTTC. Its protein product is CASSPRPDSSYEQYF.

This sequence joins TRBV7-6 and TRBJ2-3, with D perhaps TRBD1 (5 bases). The germline V gene encodes CDR1 SGHVS and CDR2 FNYEAQ. V was clipped by 4 bases and J by 3 bases, with 11 bases between them. The length of the CDR3 is 14 residues. The DNA for the CDR3 is TGTGCCAGCAGCTCGGCTCAGGGAACAGATACGCAGTATTTT. Amino acid sequence: CASSSAQGTDTQYF. The full variable domain, completed using reference TRBV7-6 and TRBJ2-3, is GAGVSQSPRYKVTKRGQDVALRCDPISGHVSLYWYRQALGQGPEFLTYFNYEAQQDKSGLPNDRFSAERPEGSISTLTIQRTEQRDSAMYRCASSSAQGTDTQYFGPGTRLTVL.

V and J are TRBV6-4 and TRBJ2-7; maybe TRBD2 (6 bases). The CDR3 is 17 amino acids. V shed 0 bases and J shed 4 bases, with 19 bases lying between them. Germline V CDR1 and CDR2: MRHNA, SNTAGT. The CDR3 sequence: CASSDSGGESYLYEQYF. DNA for the CDR3: TGTGCCAGCAGTGACTCGGGGGGAGAGAGCTACCTATACGAGCAGTACTTC.

The V call is TRBV6-5, the J call TRBJ1-4; D unclear. The CDR3 loop spans 11 amino acids. Germline assignment: CDR1 MNHEY and CDR2 SVGAGI. The germline V and J ends were trimmed by 6 bases and 8 bases, with 7 bases remaining between them. CDR3 DNA: TGTGCCAGCAGAGTTGGGGAAAAACTGTTTTTT. Its protein is CASRVGEKLFF.

The chain has TRBV9 and TRBJ1-6; tentative D call: TRBD1 (6 bases). Germline V gene sequence: CDR1 SGDLS, CDR2 YYNGEE. The germline V and J ends were trimmed by 4 bases and 11 bases, with 16 bases remaining between them. This CDR3 comprises 14 residues. The CDR3 here is CASSRRGRGTPLHF. The CDR3 DNA follows: TGTGCCAGCAGCCGTAGGGGCAGGGGAACACCCCTCCACTTT. Full variable domain (rest looked up from reference TRBV9 and TRBJ1-6): DSGVTQTPKHLITATGQRVTLRCSPRSGDLSVYWYQQSLDQGLQFLIQYYNGEERAKGNILERFSAQQFPDLHSELNLSSLELGDSALYFCASSRRGRGTPLHFGNGTRLTVT.

The chain links TRBV13 to TRBJ2-3, with TRBD2 matching 11 bases. V was clipped by 5 bases and J by 5 bases; unmatched bases: 18. Germline-derived CDR1 and CDR2 are PRHDT and FYEKMQ (reference sequence). The CDR3 length is 19 residues. The CDR3 DNA reads TGTGCCAGCAGCCCAGTCGGTAGCGGGGGGGCCCGGGCCCAAGATACGCAGTATTTT. This encodes CASSPVGSGGARAQDTQYF.

The chain is built from TRBV27 and TRBJ2-7; no definite D call. The CDR3 is 15 residues long. Looked up from germline, CDR1 is MNHEY and CDR2 is SMNVEV (reference sequence). Trimming stripped 2 bases from V and 0 bases from J, with 11 bases between. This CDR3 is CASSLTALSSYEQYF. CDR3 nucleotides: TGTGCCAGCAGTTTAACAGCTCTCAGCTCCTACGAGCAGTACTTC.

This clone was picked up one time. The chain joins TRBV10-1 to TRBJ2-3; 8 positions match TRBD2. Trimming cost V 3 bases and J 0 bases; bases outside gene matches: 2. The CDR3 spans 15 residues. The germline gives CDR1 WNHNN, CDR2 SYGVQD (reference sequence). The CDR3 region is CASSEIAGSTDTQYF. As DNA, the CDR3 is TGCGCCAGCAGTGAAATAGCGGGAAGCACAGATACGCAGTATTTT.

This clone has just a few counts. The genes are TRBV18 and TRBJ2-1; 7 positions match TRBD1. The CDR3 spans 15 residues. J lost 6 bases, V lost 3 bases, and 8 bases had no gene match. CDR1 is KGHSH, CDR2 LQKENI, per germline. The CDR3 DNA is TGTGCCAGCTCACCGACCGGGACAGCCTCCAATGAGCAGTTCTTC. This gives the protein CASSPTGTASNEQFF.

The rearrangement links TRBV9 to TRBJ2-5; perhaps TRBD2 as D (6 bases). The germline V gene encodes CDR1 SGDLS and CDR2 YYNGEE. Trimming removed 3 bases from V and 5 bases from J, with 8 bases in between. CDR3 length: 12 amino acids. DNA for the CDR3: TGTGCCAGCAGCGCTAGCGCGGAGACCCAGTACTTC. Its protein product is CASSASAETQYF.

This chain uses TRBV5-1 with TRBJ1-1; D not resolved. The length of the CDR3 is 14 residues. Per the germline V gene, CDR1 is SGHRS and CDR2 is YFSETQ. The V end lost 0 bases, the J end lost 1 base, and 7 bases lay between the germline ends. CDR3 protein: CASSLGIRNTEAFF. Here the CDR3 DNA reads TGCGCCAGCAGCTTGGGGATTAGGAACACTGAAGCTTTCTTT.

This sequence joins TRBV14 and TRBJ1-1; D unclear. This CDR3 spans 13 amino acids. Trimming pared 0 bases from V and 5 bases from J, leaving 7 bases between. Germline V gene lookup returns CDR1 SGHDN and CDR2 FVKESK. The CDR3 is CASSQDGVTEAFF. The CDR3 coding sequence is TGTGCCAGCAGCCAAGATGGGGTAACTGAAGCTTTCTTT.

This clone was observed a single time. V and J are TRBV27 and TRBJ1-5, with D hard to call. V dropped 5 bases and J dropped 6 bases, with 17 bases sitting between them. In germline, CDR1 is MNHEY, CDR2 SMNVEV (reference sequence). There are 15 residues in the CDR3. The CDR3 protein is CASSHSNSAGQPQHF. CDR3 in DNA: TGTGCCAGCAGTCACAGTAACTCGGCAGGTCAGCCCCAGCATTTT.

This chain joins TRBV9 and TRBJ2-5; no definite D call. V dropped 4 bases and J dropped 5 bases, with 12 bases sitting between them. The V gene's germline CDR1 is SGDLS and CDR2 YYNGEE. There are 13 residues in the CDR3. CDR3: CASSSQGRETQYF. The CDR3 DNA is TGTGCCAGCAGCTCCCAAGGTAGGGAGACCCAGTACTTC.

V gene TRBV5-1 combines with J gene TRBJ2-7; D remains unclear. Germline V gene sequence: CDR1 SGHRS, CDR2 YFSETQ. The germline V and J ends were trimmed by 0 bases and 4 bases, with 11 bases remaining between them. This CDR3 region has 14 residues. The CDR3 coding sequence is TGCGCCAGCAGCTTGGGGCCATTACGGTACGAGCAGTACTTC. It yields the protein CASSLGPLRYEQYF.

Comments on this clone: The sample has other DNA sequences that encode this CDR3 too. This chain connects TRBV6-5 to TRBJ1-2; D gene unclear. Looked up from germline, CDR1 is MNHEY and CDR2 is SVGAGI. The CDR3 has 13 residues. V lost 6 bases, J lost 5 bases, and 13 bases lay in between. CDR3 region: CASSPEEQYGYTF. CDR3 DNA sequence: TGTGCCAGCAGCCCCGAGGAGCAGTATGGCTACACCTTC.

V usage is TRBV19 and J usage is TRBJ1-1, with D possibly being TRBD1 (5 bases). Germline V CDR1 and CDR2: LNHDA, SQIVND (reference sequence). The CDR3 extends over 13 amino acids. Trimming removed 0 bases from V and 10 bases from J, with 12 bases in between. The CDR3 sequence is CASSIELLGGAFF. The CDR3 nucleotides are TGTGCCAGTAGTATAGAGCTCCTCGGGGGAGCTTTCTTT.

This chain connects TRBV10-3 to TRBJ2-3; maybe TRBD1 (6 bases). Germline V gene data show CDR1 as ENHRY and CDR2 as SYGVKD. The CDR3 contains 13 residues. V shed 4 bases and J shed 7 bases, with 12 bases lying between them. The CDR3 spells CAISGSGQNTQYF. As DNA, the CDR3 is TGTGCCATCAGTGGATCCGGACAGAATACGCAGTATTTT.

The chain links TRBV19 to TRBJ2-1, with TRBD1 matching over 8 bases. The CDR3 is 13 residues long. After removal of 3 bases from V and 7 bases from J, the junction contained 2 bases not matched to a gene. In germline, CDR1 is LNHDA, CDR2 SQIVND (reference sequence). The CDR3 coding sequence is TGTGCCAGTAGTATTAGACAGGGGAATGAGCAGTTCTTC. Its translation: CASSIRQGNEQFF.

A word on this clone: The junction shows a germline mismatch at one end, possibly a read error. The rearrangement joins TRBV5-4 to TRBJ2-2; TRBD2 might be the D (6 bases). Germline CDR1 is SGHNT and CDR2 is YYREEE (reference sequence). This CDR3 has 15 amino acids. CDR3 nucleotide sequence: TGTGCCAGCAGCTTCAGGGCGGGGAACCCCGGGGAGCTGTTTTTT. This encodes CASSFRAGNPGELFF.

This clone was seen only once. This chain joins TRBV27 and TRBJ1-6; D ambiguous. This CDR3 has 15 amino acids. The V end lost 2 bases, the J end lost 2 bases, and 7 bases lay between the germline ends. Germline CDR1 MNHEY, CDR2 SMNVEV (reference sequence). CDR3 in amino acids: CASSLEGTYNSPLHF. The CDR3 coding sequence is TGTGCCAGCAGTTTAGAAGGGACCTATAATTCACCCCTCCACTTT.

The chain recombines TRBV5-1 with TRBJ2-5; the D is unclear. This CDR3 is built from 13 residues. Germline CDR1 is SGHRS and CDR2 is YFSETQ. Trimming stripped 1 base from V and 2 bases from J, with 6 bases between. Here the CDR3 reads CASSLKLQETQYF. For the CDR3, the DNA is TGCGCCAGCAGCTTGAAATTACAAGAGACCCAGTACTTC.

This chain joins TRBV30 and TRBJ2-7; TRBD1 aligns across 7 bases. With V trimmed by 3 bases and J by 6 bases, 8 bases remained unmatched. Germline lookup yields CDR1 GTSNPN and CDR2 SVGIG (reference sequence). The CDR3 extends over 13 amino acids. The CDR3 region is CAWRRQGIGEQYF. The CDR3 nucleotides are TGTGCCTGGAGGAGACAGGGTATTGGCGAGCAGTACTTC.

The rearrangement joins TRBV5-1 to TRBJ1-2; unclear D gene. The CDR3 length is 12 residues. Germline V gene data show CDR1 as SGHRS and CDR2 as YFSETQ. V was shortened by 7 bases and J by 3 bases, with 10 bases between the two germline ends. The CDR3 here is CASSTNDYGYTF. DNA of the CDR3: TGCGCCAGCTCGACGAACGACTATGGCTACACCTTC.

The V gene is TRBV19, the J gene TRBJ1-4; tentative D call: TRBD1 (5 bases). CDR3 size: 14 residues. Between the trimmed V and J ends, which lost 7 bases and 6 bases, there was a span of 15 bases. Per germline, CDR1 LNHDA and CDR2 SQIVND (reference sequence). CDR3 residues: CASKRVGTDEKLFF. The CDR3 DNA reads TGTGCCAGTAAAAGGGTGGGGACGGATGAAAAACTGTTTTTT.

The chain uses TRBV2 and TRBJ1-5; unclear D gene. V lost 6 bases and J lost 5, with 11 bases in between. The length of the CDR3 is 13 residues. Germline V lookup: CDR1 SNHLY, CDR2 FYNNEI. The CDR3 sequence is CASRSRVDQPQHF. In DNA, the CDR3 is TGTGCCAGCAGATCTCGAGTTGATCAGCCCCAGCATTTT.